The entry below gives a single T cell receptor beta chain sequence along with its context. This record comes from a study of T cells of healthy individuals. The CDR3 is 15 residues long. CDR1 is SGDLS, CDR2 YYNGEE, per germline. Deletions cut 4 bases from V and 8 bases from J, with 19 bases between. Using its own MiXCR run on the 5' RACE reads, TCRdb lists one record per CDR3 protein. The sample includes 65,000 to 95,000 distinct CDR3 sequences, more than 5% of them seen just once. This receptor was taken from a female donor in good health. The rearrangement uses TRBV9 and TRBJ2-1; TRBD2 might be the D (5 bases). The CDR3 DNA follows: TGTGCCAGCAGCCCCCCCTCTAGCCCCAGAGATGAGCAGTTCTTC. It specifies CASSPPSSPRDEQFF.